The 19 T cell receptor beta chains below come from one sample, sequenced in a study of graft-versus-host responses after intestinal transplantation. Their antigen targets remain unknown. The table came from immunoSEQ multiplex PCR; TCRdb's copy has only in-frame clones and leaves some out. The top ten hold roughly 0.4% of the sample, which has some 85,000 clones, roughly 90% seen once. This material consisted of unstimulated CD8+ T cells sorted from spleen or lymph node cells, taken before transplant. The receptors derive from a human donor who was the organ donor for an intestinal transplant.

V is TRBV9 and J is TRBJ2-1; 10 bases align to TRBD2. The CDR3 length is 15 residues. J gave up 5 bases and V 2 bases, and 4 bases lay outside the gene matches. CDR1 and CDR2 from the germline V gene are SGDLS and YYNGEE. CDR3 coding DNA: TGTGCCAGCAGCGTTAGCGGGGGGACGAACAATGAGCAGTTCTTC. It translates to CASSVSGGTNNEQFF.

CDR3 nucleotide sequence: TGCGCCAGCAGCCAAACCTACGGGACACCCAACAATGAGCAGTTCTTC. Residues: CASSQTYGTPNNEQFF. This chain uses TRBV4-1 with TRBJ2-1; a weak D match, TRBD1 (6 bases). CDR1 is MGHRA and CDR2 is YSYEKL in the germline V gene. The CDR3 covers 16 residues. The ends were cut back, 2 bases at V and 5 bases at J, with 16 bases in the middle.

This clone was recorded only once. The V call is TRBV13, the J call TRBJ2-1; D is unresolved. This CDR3 spans 15 amino acids. CDR1 is PRHDT, CDR2 FYEKMQ, per germline (reference sequence). The ends were cut back, 2 bases at V and 0 bases at J, with 8 bases in the middle. The CDR3 nucleotides are TGTGCCAGCAGCTTACCGACGGGCTCCTACAATGAGCAGTTCTTC. Amino acids: CASSLPTGSYNEQFF.

J is TRBJ2-5 and V is TRBV15; 7 nucleotides match TRBD1. TRBJ2-7 matches the DNA end more closely, so the J call is doubtful. The CDR3 loop spans 14 amino acids. The germline CDR1 and CDR2 sequences are LNHNV and YYDKDF (reference sequence). The CDR3 region is CATSRGDSYYEQYF. In DNA form, the CDR3 reads TGTGCCACCAGCAGAGGGGACAGCTACTACGAGCAGTACTTC.

This clone is a singleton in its sample. The rearrangement links TRBV14 to TRBJ2-1; 12 bases map to TRBD2. J gave up 8 bases and V 8 bases, and 7 bases lay outside the gene matches. The V gene's germline CDR1 is SGHDN and CDR2 FVKESK. The CDR3 spans 14 residues. The CDR3 sequence is CASQPSGGAYEQFF. In DNA form, the CDR3 reads TGTGCCAGCCAACCTAGCGGGGGGGCATATGAGCAGTTCTTC.

The chain carries TRBV4-1 and TRBJ2-7, with D maybe TRBD1 (5 bases). This CDR3 has 14 residues. The V end was cut by 2 bases, the J end by 3 bases, with 11 bases between. Germline CDR1 MGHRA, CDR2 YSYEKL. CDR3 loop: CASSQSRADYEQYF. CDR3 DNA: TGCGCCAGCAGCCAAAGCAGGGCGGACTACGAGCAGTACTTC.

This rearrangement joins TRBV4-3 to TRBJ2-3; D remains ambiguous. CDR1 LGHNA and CDR2 YSLEER come from the germline V gene. The CDR3 runs 15 residues. Trimming removed 0 bases at V and 2 bases at J, with 9 bases between. The CDR3 protein is CASSQDNSFTDTQYF. In nucleotides, the CDR3 is TGCGCCAGCAGCCAAGATAACTCTTTCACAGATACGCAGTATTTT.

The CDR3 nucleotides are TGCGCCAGCAGCTTGTTTTCGGGGGTCACAGATACGCAGTATTTT. It yields the protein CASSLFSGVTDTQYF. The rearrangement joins TRBV5-1 to TRBJ2-3; tentatively, D is TRBD2 (6 bases). The germline V gene encodes CDR1 SGHRS and CDR2 YFSETQ. V lost 1 base to trimming and J lost 2 bases, with 11 bases between them. The CDR3 covers 15 residues.

Details on this clone: This specimen includes other DNA sequences encoding the same CDR3. The V and J genes are TRBV2 and TRBJ2-1, with 8 bases fitting TRBD1. The germline gives CDR1 SNHLY, CDR2 FYNNEI. Germline trimming cut 4 bases from V and 9 bases from J; bases unmatched to any gene: 8. The CDR3 runs to 14 residues. CDR3 coding DNA: TGTGCCAGCAGTGTGGGGCAGGGGGCGGGTGAGCAGTTCTTC. Protein: CASSVGQGAGEQFF.

V usage is TRBV4-3 and J usage is TRBJ2-5; D gene unclear. With the DNA end fitting TRBJ2-7 better, the J assignment may be wrong. CDR3 length equals 14 residues. The V gene's germline CDR1 is LGHNA and CDR2 YSLEER. The CDR3 region is CASSQVSGSYEQYF. CDR3 bases: TGCGCCAGCAGCCAAGTCTCCGGGTCCTACGAGCAGTACTTC.

This chain links TRBV9 with TRBJ2-7, with 12 bases that match TRBD1. Looked up from germline, CDR1 is SGDLS and CDR2 is YYNGEE. This CDR3 spans 14 amino acids. J gave up 5 bases and V 2 bases, and 2 bases lay outside the gene matches. The CDR3 DNA sequence: TGTGCCAGCAGCGTGGGACAGGGGGCGCACGAGCAGTACTTC. Protein product: CASSVGQGAHEQYF. Supplemented by reference TRBV9 and TRBJ2-7, the full variable domain reads DSGVTQTPKHLITATGQRVTLRCSPRSGDLSVYWYQQSLDQGLQFLIQYYNGEERAKGNILERFSAQQFPDLHSELNLSSLELGDSALYFCASSVGQGAHEQYFGPGTRLTVT.

This rearrangement joins TRBV6-5 to TRBJ1-1, with TRBD1 as a possible D gene (6 bases). CDR3 size: 15 residues. Trimming cost V 6 bases and J 1 base, with 15 bases left between them. Germline CDR1 reads MNHEY; CDR2 reads SVGAGI. This CDR3 reads CASSPRAGANTEAFF. The CDR3 DNA sequence: TGTGCCAGCAGCCCCCGGGCAGGGGCGAACACTGAAGCTTTCTTT.

As for this clone: The junction and the germline gene differ at one end; a read error may be behind it. This sequence joins TRBV13 and TRBJ2-7; 9 bases are shared with TRBD1. The CDR3 loop spans 15 amino acids. Germline V gene lookup returns CDR1 PRHDT and CDR2 FYEKMQ (reference sequence). The CDR3 protein is CASSVGQGRSYEQYF. The CDR3 nucleotides are TGTGCCAGCAGCGTAGGACAGGGGAGGTCCTACGAGCAGTACTTC.

The count of this clone is one. V gene TRBV27 combines with J gene TRBJ2-7; 7 nucleotides match TRBD1. Germline CDR1 and CDR2: MNHEY and SMNVEV (reference sequence). This CDR3 is 11 amino acids long. Trimming cost V 10 bases and J 3 bases; bases outside gene matches: 3. The CDR3 nucleotides are TGTGCCACCTCAGGGGGCTACGAGCAGTACTTC. Encoded protein: CATSGGYEQYF.

The V and J genes are TRBV12-5 and TRBJ2-7; D is unresolved. CDR3 size: 12 residues. Germline V gene lookup returns CDR1 LGHNT and CDR2 FRNRAP. V was cut by 4 bases and J by 6 bases, with 10 bases left in between. CDR3 nucleotide sequence: TGTGCTAGTGGTTATTCGCGAGGCGAGCAGTACTTC. This gives the protein CASGYSRGEQYF.

The chain carries TRBV4-2 and TRBJ2-1, with D perhaps matching TRBD2 (6 bases). V was pared by 1 base and J by 8 bases, with 21 bases between. The CDR3 runs to 17 residues. From germline, CDR1 is LGHNA and CDR2 YNFKEQ. CDR3 sequence (DNA): TGTGCCAGCAGCCAAGGCATGGGCGGGGTAGGAGCTGATGAGCAGTTCTTC. It translates to CASSQGMGGVGADEQFF.

As regards this clone: The junction and the germline gene differ at one end; a read error may be behind it. The sample holds other DNA sequences that translate to the same CDR3. The genes are TRBV27 and TRBJ1-1; D gene unclear. The germline V gene encodes CDR1 MNHEY and CDR2 SMNVEV (reference sequence). CDR3 length: 13 amino acids. CDR3 DNA sequence: TGTGCCAGCAGCTTATCGAGCCGGGTTGAAGCTTTCTTT. It translates to CASSLSSRVEAFF.

This clone was counted only a few times. The sample contains more than one DNA sequence encoding this CDR3. The V and J genes are TRBV2 and TRBJ2-1; 12 bases agree with TRBD1. The J segment lost 10 bases and the V segment lost 4 bases, leaving 5 bases of the junction unmatched. The CDR3 is 14 amino acids. The germline V gene encodes CDR1 SNHLY and CDR2 FYNNEI. The CDR3 spells CASSVGQGAGEQFF. CDR3 coding DNA: TGTGCCAGCAGTGTGGGACAGGGGGCGGGGGAGCAGTTCTTC.

The J gene is TRBJ2-7, the V gene TRBV7-2, with a possible D match to TRBD2 (6 bases). Per germline, CDR1 SGHTA and CDR2 FQGNSA. The CDR3 length is 15 residues. V shed 1 base and J shed 3 bases, with 13 bases lying between them. The CDR3 bases are TGTGCCAGCAGCTTAGGCGGAGGGGACCTCTACGAGCAGTACTTC. This encodes CASSLGGGDLYEQYF.